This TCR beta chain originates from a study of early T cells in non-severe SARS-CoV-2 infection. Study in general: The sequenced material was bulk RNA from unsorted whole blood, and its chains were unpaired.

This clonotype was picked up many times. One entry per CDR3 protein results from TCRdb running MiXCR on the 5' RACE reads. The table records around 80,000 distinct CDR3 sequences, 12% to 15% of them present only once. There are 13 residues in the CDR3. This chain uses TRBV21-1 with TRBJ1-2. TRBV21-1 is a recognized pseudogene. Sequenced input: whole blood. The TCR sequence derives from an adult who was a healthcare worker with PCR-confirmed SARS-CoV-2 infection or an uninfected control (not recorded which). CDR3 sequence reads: CASSKLPTYGYTF. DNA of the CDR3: TGTGCCAGCAGCAAACTACCGACCTATGGCTACACCTTC.